These 29 T cell receptor beta chains share one sample of origin, sequenced in a study of response to subunit inactivated influenza vaccine. TCRdb independently ran MiXCR on the RT-PCR reads; one entry per CDR3 protein. The data contain 530,000 or so distinct CDR3 sequences, over 9.5% of them seen just once; the ten biggest clones take up approximately 10%. The sequences come from PBMCs from blood, collected on the day of vaccination. The receptors stem from a middle-aged man who received an inactivated influenza vaccine.

V is TRBV6-1 and J is TRBJ2-7, with 7 bases aligning to TRBD2. Germline-derived CDR1 and CDR2 are MNHNS and SASEGT. This CDR3 comprises 14 residues. The V and J ends lost 3 bases and 3 bases, in that order; junction bases with no gene match: 5. Here the CDR3 DNA reads TGTGCCAGCAGTGATAGCGGGCCCCACTACGAGCAGTACTTC. Its protein is CASSDSGPHYEQYF.

This clonotype was detected a few times. V and J are TRBV7-2 and TRBJ2-3, with D tentatively TRBD1 (7 bases). This CDR3 has 16 residues. V was trimmed by 5 bases and J by 4 bases, leaving 19 bases between them. Germline values: CDR1 SGHTA, CDR2 FQGNSA. The CDR3 bases are TGTGCCAGCAGCCCATCGGGCGGGACAGTCGCAGATACGCAGTATTTT. Amino acids: CASSPSGGTVADTQYF.

This clonotype was seen ten or more times. V and J are TRBV7-9 and TRBJ2-1; no clear D. This CDR3 contains 17 residues. V shed 4 bases and J shed 2 bases, with 18 bases lying between them. Per germline, CDR1 SEHNR and CDR2 FQNEAQ (reference sequence). CDR3 residues: CASSSPPIGDPYNEQFF. In nucleotides, the CDR3 is TGTGCCAGCAGCTCCCCTCCCATTGGGGATCCCTACAATGAGCAGTTCTTC. Supplemented by reference TRBV7-9 and TRBJ2-1, the full variable domain reads DTGVSQNPRHKITKRGQNVTFRCDPISEHNRLYWYRQTLGQGPEFLTYFQNEAQLEKSRLLSDRFSAERPKGSFSTLEIQRTEQGDSAMYLCASSSPPIGDPYNEQFFGPGTRLTVL.

The sample holds a few counts of this clonotype. The chain couples TRBV29-1 to TRBJ2-3; D uncertain. With 1 base removed from V and 5 bases from J, the gap between germline ends came to 13 bases. CDR3 length: 14 amino acids. Germline V gives CDR1 SQVTM, CDR2 ANQGSEA. CDR3 sequence: CSVEAPWPQDTQYF. The CDR3 DNA is TGCAGCGTTGAAGCCCCATGGCCCCAAGATACGCAGTATTTT.

The chain employs TRBV5-1 and TRBJ2-5; 8 nucleotides line up with TRBD2. The CDR3 consists of 14 residues. Germline loops: CDR1 SGHRS, CDR2 YFSETQ. V was pared by 0 bases and J by 5 bases, with 3 bases of the junction left unmatched. The CDR3 DNA follows: TGCGCCAGCAGCTTGGAAGTAGCGGGGGAGACCCAGTACTTC. Translation: CASSLEVAGETQYF.

This clonotype was detected a few times. This may come from a read error, since a much larger clone is one base off. As DNA, the CDR3 is TGCAGCGTTGCCGGGAGCTCCTACAATGAGCAGTTCTTC. Protein: CSVAGSSYNEQFF. The chain recombines TRBV29-1 with TRBJ2-1, with a weak D call TRBD2 (6 bases). The CDR3 extends over 13 amino acids. Germline CDR1 SQVTM, CDR2 ANQGSEA. The V and J ends lost 4 bases and 0 bases respectively, with 7 bases between them.

This clonotype was recorded a few times. The genes are TRBV12-3 or TRBV12-4 and TRBJ2-7; D is ambiguous. Trimming removed 6 bases from V and 2 bases from J, with 17 bases in between. This CDR3 has 15 residues. The CDR3 region is CASSQERGRTYEQYF. In DNA form, the CDR3 reads TGTGCCAGCAGCCAGGAGAGAGGCAGAACCTACGAGCAGTACTTC.

This clonotype was seen only a few times. The rearrangement joins TRBV6-2 or TRBV6-3 to TRBJ2-1; TRBD1 might be the D (5 bases). CDR1 is MNHEY and CDR2 is SVGEGT in the germline V gene. The CDR3 is made up of 15 amino acids. Trimming removed 4 bases at V and 7 bases at J, with 17 bases between. In DNA form, the CDR3 reads TGTGCCAGCAGTTTCAACATTCCAGGGTCTAATGAGCAGTTCTTC. Its translation is CASSFNIPGSNEQFF.

The chain joins TRBV12-3 or TRBV12-4 to TRBJ2-2; 9 bases agree with TRBD1. V lost 7 bases, J lost 1 base, and 7 bases stayed unmatched. The CDR3 contains 16 residues. CDR3 nucleotide sequence: TGTGCCAGCAAAACAGGGGGCGCGTGGAACACCGGGGAGCTGTTTTTT. Translation gives CASKTGGAWNTGELFF.

This chain joins TRBV5-1 and TRBJ2-7; 11 positions match TRBD1. V trimming: 1 base; J trimming: 6 bases; junction bases outside the gene matches: 6. Per germline, CDR1 SGHRS and CDR2 YFSETQ. The CDR3 length is 15 residues. As DNA, the CDR3 is TGCGCCAGCAGCTTGACAGGGACAGGGGGGAGCGAGCAGTACTTC. It translates to CASSLTGTGGSEQYF.

This clonotype was seen only a few times. This chain links TRBV6-1 with TRBJ2-2, with 10 bases that match TRBD1. CDR3 length: 16 residues. Trimming cost V 5 bases and J 7 bases; bases outside gene matches: 10. CDR1 MNHNS and CDR2 SASEGT come from the germline V gene. The CDR3 DNA is TGTGCCAGCAGTCATGAGGGGACAGGGGTCGTCGGGGAGCTGTTTTTT. The encoded protein is CASSHEGTGVVGELFF.

V usage is TRBV5-1 and J usage is TRBJ1-1; D not certain. From germline, CDR1 is SGHRS and CDR2 YFSETQ. The CDR3 runs to 13 residues. Trimming left V 4 bases short and J 4 bases short, with 11 bases between. The CDR3 DNA is TGCGCCAGCAGCCTCCTGGGGATCACTGAAGCTTTCTTT. This gives the protein CASSLLGITEAFF.

This clonotype appeared many times. The rearrangement links TRBV18 to TRBJ1-1, with TRBD1 matching 9 bases. V lost 3 bases to trimming and J lost 7 bases; unmatched junction nucleotides: 3. Germline V lookup: CDR1 KGHSH, CDR2 LQKENI. The CDR3 totals 13 residues. CDR3 region: CASSPGQGVEAFF. The CDR3 nucleotides are TGTGCCAGCTCACCGGGACAGGGAGTTGAAGCTTTCTTT.

This clonotype was counted at least ten times. The V and J genes are TRBV10-3 and TRBJ2-7, with no clear D. Germline V gene sequence: CDR1 ENHRY, CDR2 SYGVKD. V was pared by 2 bases and J by 3 bases, with 8 bases between. The length of the CDR3 is 13 residues. The CDR3 here is CAISETSRYEQYF. The CDR3 DNA reads as TGTGCCATCAGTGAGACGTCTCGCTACGAGCAGTACTTC.

The table lists this clonotype with a few counts. V usage is TRBV27 and J usage is TRBJ2-7; D unclear. V was clipped by 5 bases and J by 0 bases, with 11 bases between them. The CDR3 runs 14 residues. The germline V gene encodes CDR1 MNHEY and CDR2 SMNVEV (reference sequence). DNA of the CDR3: TGTGCCAGCAGTCGAACGGGTAACTCCTACGAGCAGTACTTC. This gives the protein CASSRTGNSYEQYF.

In its sample, this clonotype was seen a few times. The V gene is TRBV6-2 or TRBV6-3, the J gene TRBJ2-3; the D is unclear. Germline CDR1 and CDR2: MNHEY and SVGEGT. Deletions cut 5 bases from V and 4 bases from J, with 7 bases between. There are 12 residues in the CDR3. CDR3 DNA: TGTGCCAGCAGTCCTGACGCAGATACGCAGTATTTT. It encodes CASSPDADTQYF.

This clonotype appeared a few times. The chain combines TRBV5-1 with TRBJ2-7; 9 bases map to TRBD2. There are 15 residues in the CDR3. The V gene end was trimmed by 0 bases and the J gene end by 5 bases; junction bases not matched to a gene: 6. The V gene's germline CDR1 is SGHRS and CDR2 YFSETQ. CDR3 DNA: TGCGCCAGCAGCTTGGAAGGTAGCGGGGGTAACGAGCAGTACTTC. Translated, it gives CASSLEGSGGNEQYF.

V gene TRBV29-1 combines with J gene TRBJ1-5; D ambiguous. CDR3 size: 15 residues. The germline V gene encodes CDR1 SQVTM and CDR2 ANQGSEA. The V end lost 3 bases, the J end lost 2 bases, and 14 bases lay between the germline ends. The CDR3 nucleotides read TGCAGCGTTGAGCGAGGTAACTCCGGCAATCAGCCCCAGCATTTT. Translation: CSVERGNSGNQPQHF.

This clonotype has a count of ten or more. J is TRBJ2-4 and V is TRBV20-1, with 8 bases that match TRBD1. Germline lookup yields CDR1 DFQATT and CDR2 SNEGSKA (reference sequence). The CDR3 is 13 residues long. V was clipped by 4 bases and J by 14 bases; unmatched bases: 13. The CDR3 here is CSATGGDLSFEYF. In nucleotides, the CDR3 is TGCAGTGCTACAGGGGGCGATTTAAGTTTTGAGTACTTC.

This clonotype occurred many times. The chain uses TRBV7-8 and TRBJ2-1, with 8 bases that match TRBD1. V dropped 1 base and J dropped 5; count of bases not matched to a gene: 4. CDR1 SGHVS and CDR2 FQNEAQ come from the germline V gene. The CDR3 has 15 amino acids. CDR3 region: CASSLEDRGNNEQFF. DNA of the CDR3: TGTGCCAGCAGCTTAGAAGACAGGGGAAACAATGAGCAGTTCTTC.

V usage is TRBV19 and J usage is TRBJ2-2; the match to TRBD2 covers 7 bases. The germline CDR1 and CDR2 sequences are LNHDA and SQIVND (reference sequence). The V segment lost 7 bases and the J segment 1 base; nucleotides outside the gene matches: 3. CDR3 length: 14 residues. Here the CDR3 reads CASTLAVNTGELFF. CDR3 bases: TGTGCCAGTACGCTAGCGGTGAACACCGGGGAGCTGTTTTTT.

This clonotype was seen only a few times. The chain recombines TRBV6-2 or TRBV6-3 with TRBJ2-3; TRBD2 matches at 8 bases. CDR1 is MNHEY and CDR2 is SVGEGT in the germline V gene. Trimming removed 2 bases from V and 0 bases from J; junction bases left unmatched: 16. This CDR3 is 20 amino acids long. This CDR3 reads CASSYRSGAGGRASTDTQYF. CDR3 nucleotide sequence: TGTGCCAGCAGTTACCGAAGCGGGGCGGGAGGCAGAGCTAGCACAGATACGCAGTATTTT.

The chain recombines TRBV2 with TRBJ1-1, with TRBD1 as a possible D gene (5 bases). Germline V lookup: CDR1 SNHLY, CDR2 FYNNEI. Trimming removed 9 bases at V and 1 base at J, with 12 bases between. This CDR3 is built from 13 residues. The CDR3 reads CARDPGTNTEAFF. The CDR3, as DNA: TGTGCCAGAGACCCGGGGACGAACACTGAAGCTTTCTTT.

There are a few counts of this clonotype. The chain combines TRBV6-5 with TRBJ1-2; D remains ambiguous. V was clipped by 6 bases and J by 0 bases, with 5 bases between them. CDR3 length: 12 amino acids. Germline V lookup: CDR1 MNHEY, CDR2 SVGAGI. In nucleotides, the CDR3 is TGTGCCAGCAGCACCCCTAACTATGGCTACACCTTC. Translation: CASSTPNYGYTF.

The chain couples TRBV29-1 to TRBJ2-2; no firm D call. Trimming removed 5 bases at V and 3 bases at J, with 4 bases between. This CDR3 comprises 11 residues. The germline gives CDR1 SQVTM, CDR2 ANQGSEA. The CDR3 DNA is TGCAGCGTTACTCACACCGGGGAGCTGTTTTTT. This sequence encodes CSVTHTGELFF.

The chain couples TRBV5-6 to TRBJ2-3, with D possibly matching TRBD1 (5 bases). Germline V gene lookup returns CDR1 SGHDT and CDR2 YYEEEE. Trimming took off 6 bases at V and 9 bases at J, with 11 bases between the two ends. There are 11 residues in the CDR3. CDR3 bases: TGTGCCAGCACCGACAGCTTCACGCAGTATTTT. This encodes CASTDSFTQYF. The full variable domain, in which reference TRBV5-6 and TRBJ2-3 provide the parts outside the CDR3, is DAGVTQSPTHLIKTRGQQVTLRCSPKSGHDTVSWYQQALGQGPQFIFQYYEEEERQRGNFPDRFSGHQFPNYSSELNVNALLLGDSALYLCASTDSFTQYFGPGTRLTVL.

This clonotype was seen ten or more times. The chain combines TRBV25-1 with TRBJ2-2; D is unresolved. Germline V lookup: CDR1 MGHDK, CDR2 SYGVNS. Trimming removed 4 bases from V and 3 bases from J, with 6 bases in between. The CDR3 totals 13 residues. The CDR3 DNA sequence: TGTGCCAGCAGTGTGTCGGACACCGGGGAGCTGTTTTTT. Its translation is CASSVSDTGELFF.

This chain links TRBV20-1 with TRBJ2-3; D possibly matches TRBD1 or TRBD2 (5 bases each). V was pared by 1 base and J by 8 bases, with 16 bases between. Germline loops: CDR1 DFQATT, CDR2 SNEGSKA (reference sequence). CDR3 size: 14 residues. DNA of the CDR3: TGCAGTGCTAGAGTACCGGGGACGCTGGGTACGCAGTATTTT. It specifies CSARVPGTLGTQYF.

This clonotype was observed a few times. The rearrangement links TRBV6-2 or TRBV6-3 to TRBJ2-2, with a weak D call TRBD2 (5 bases). V was cut by 8 bases and J by 6 bases, with 10 bases left in between. The CDR3 is 12 residues long. Germline V lookup: CDR1 MNHEY, CDR2 SVGEGT. The DNA of the CDR3 is TGTGCCAGCGGACCCGGGGCCGGGGAGCTGTTTTTT. As protein: CASGPGAGELFF.